This T cell receptor beta chain was sequenced during a study of CD8 T cells in Susac syndrome. CDR1 is SQVTM and CDR2 is ANQGSEA in the germline V gene. The V gene end was trimmed by 3 bases and the J gene end by 3 bases; junction bases not matched to a gene: 2. The CDR3 has 14 residues. Random hexamers were used to reverse transcribe the RNA input (about 0.45 to 1 ug). TCRdb re-derived calls from the immunoSEQ multiplex PCR reads in MiXCR, one entry per CDR3 protein. The sample has more than 65,000 distinct CDR3 sequences, just under 95% seen once. Sequenced material: CD8+ T cells from PBMCs. This chain links TRBV29-1 with TRBJ2-7; TRBD2 agrees at 13 bases. The TCR was taken from a human donor with multiple sclerosis. This CDR3 is CSVEGLAGHYEQYF. The CDR3 DNA reads TGCAGCGTTGAGGGACTAGCGGGACACTACGAGCAGTACTTC.